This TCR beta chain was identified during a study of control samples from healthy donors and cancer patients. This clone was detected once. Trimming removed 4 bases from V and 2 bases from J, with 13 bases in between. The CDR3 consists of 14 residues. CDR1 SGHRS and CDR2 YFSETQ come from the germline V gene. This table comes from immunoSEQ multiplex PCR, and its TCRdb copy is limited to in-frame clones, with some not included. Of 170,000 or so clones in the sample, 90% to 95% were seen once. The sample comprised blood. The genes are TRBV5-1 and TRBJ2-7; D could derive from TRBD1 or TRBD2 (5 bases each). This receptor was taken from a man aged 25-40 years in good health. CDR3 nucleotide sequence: TGCGCCAGCAGCCCCGGGACCCGGCCCTACGAGCAGTACTTC. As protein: CASSPGTRPYEQYF. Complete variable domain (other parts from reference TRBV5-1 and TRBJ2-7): KAGVTQTPRYLIKTRGQQVTLSCSPISGHRSVSWYQQTPGQGLQFLFEYFSETQRNKGNFPGRFSGRQFSNSRSEMNVSTLELGDSALYLCASSPGTRPYEQYFGPGTRLTVT.